This TCR beta chain was documented in a study of post-analysis software for immune sequencing data (dated by TCRdb to the mid-2010s). About the investigation overall: Recorded disease courses included relapsing-remitting, secondary progressive and progressive-relapsing multiple sclerosis, with some patients lacking subtype annotation. The patient repertoires were compared against roughly 12 previously published healthy control repertoires obtained from donors aged about 6 to 28 years. A subset of samples was prepared in parallel using single-end sample barcoding, then pooled and co-amplified after Illumina adapter ligation. Overall study outcomes, separate from this receptor: Multiple sclerosis patients had significantly lower normalized Chao1 diversity than controls, a result that suggests substantial peripheral T-cell clonal expansion. Patients showed significantly higher frequencies than controls for about 5 TRBV segments, among them TRBV5-6, TRBV5-1 and TRBV20-1. The control group was slightly older than the multiple sclerosis patient group. When samples were clustered directly using the F measure, samples prepared in the same batch co-clustered strongly, which prompted a batch-effect correction.

This clonotype was recorded a few times. Its cognate antigen has yet to be identified. Per-base quality was not reported, and no clone a single base away is much larger than it. The junction shows trimming of 4 bases on V and 4 bases on J, plus 10 bases between the germline ends. The cysteine opens and the phenylalanine closes a CDR3 of 13 amino acids. Solely the CDR3 DNA is kept, with 39 bases framed from the first base. The library was built by means of PCR. Sequenced using an Illumina HiSeq 2500. To reduce PCR and sequencing biases, unique molecular identifiers were incorporated into the TCR beta cDNA libraries. Approximately 500,000 cDNA molecules were obtained per 1 to 10 million input T cells, so each molecule approximated one T cell. Patient libraries were prepared and sequenced with the same protocol used for the earlier healthy control dataset. Within a given batch, samples were prepared together, multiplexed and sequenced on the same HiSeq lane. Per the authors' processing: MIGEC handled the raw barcoded reads, throwing out single-read molecular identifier groups before consensus assembly and CDR3 extraction. Clonotype tables were post-analysed with VDJtools, normalizing diversity by down-sampling all datasets to the smallest sample size. In repertoire overlap clustering, CDR3 amino acid sequences, but not nucleotide sequences, were matched to correct batch-related cross-sample contamination. TCRdb reworked the public reads: Q25 trimming with fastp, MiXCR clone assembly, productive beta chains retained. CDR3 protein sequences are deduplicated, and each keeps its most common genes and DNA. TCRdb's processing, not the authors' own work, is the source of the V and J calls. The sample has about 400,000 distinct CDR3 sequences on record, roughly 38% of them singletons. Around 15% of the sample is in the top ten clones.

To demonstrate the VDJtools post-analysis software, TCR beta repertoires were profiled from the peripheral blood of more than 10 young patients with multiple sclerosis. The multiple sclerosis patients were children and adolescents ranging in age from roughly 6 to 15 years. This receptor was obtained from a girl aged 10 to 17 with multiple sclerosis. This sequence uses TRBV12-3 or TRBV12-4 and TRBJ2-5; TRBD1 is a weak D gene call, 6 bases matching. The specimen sequenced was blood. CDR3 protein: CASSSGQPETQYF. The DNA reads TGTGCCAGCAGTTCCGGACAGCCAGAGACCCAGTACTTC.